The 16 T cell receptor beta chains in this list originate from one sample, sequenced in a study of glioma-infiltrating T cells. TCR alpha and beta CDR3 regions were amplified from RNA using iRepertoire nested multiplex PCR. One entry per CDR3 protein results from TCRdb running MiXCR on the multiplex PCR reads. The sample carries tens of thousands of distinct CDR3 sequences, less than 30% recorded once. Sequences were obtained from glioma tissue, nonneoplastic brain tissue, or PBMCs (not recorded which). These receptor sequences come from a human donor with low-grade glioma or glioblastoma, undergoing nonglioma brain surgery, or in good health (not recorded which).

This clonotype was seen ten or more times. V is TRBV18 and J is TRBJ2-7; 10 bases fit TRBD1. Germline V CDR1 and CDR2: KGHSH, LQKENI. This CDR3 contains 14 residues. V shed 6 bases, J shed 5 bases, and the junction held 7 bases outside the gene matches. The CDR3 sequence is CASSGGQGFNEQYF. As DNA, the CDR3 is TGTGCCAGCTCCGGGGGACAGGGGTTCAACGAGCAGTACTTC.

The chain has TRBV10-3 and TRBJ1-1; TRBD1 aligns across 11 bases. This CDR3 has 15 amino acids. Germline CDR1 ENHRY, CDR2 SYGVKD. With 2 bases clipped from V and 4 bases from J, the junction kept 3 bases outside the gene matches. This CDR3 is CAISEGTGGITEAFF. DNA for the CDR3: TGTGCCATCAGTGAGGGGACAGGGGGGATCACTGAAGCTTTCTTT.

This clonotype was picked up many times. The J gene is TRBJ2-7, the V gene TRBV27, with 8 bases matching TRBD1. CDR1 is MNHEY and CDR2 is SMNVEV in the germline V gene (reference sequence). Trimming removed 4 bases from V and 0 bases from J; junction bases left unmatched: 8. The CDR3 has 16 amino acids. The CDR3 here is CASSSRTGTGSYEQYF. CDR3 nucleotides: TGTGCCAGCAGTTCGAGGACCGGGACAGGCTCCTACGAGCAGTACTTC.

This clonotype was counted once. The chain is built from TRBV20-1 and TRBJ1-5; no firm D call. The CDR3 is 13 residues long. CDR1 is DFQATT, CDR2 SNEGSKA, per germline (reference sequence). V was cut by 8 bases and J by 0 bases, with 11 bases left in between. CDR3 protein: CSTRAASNQPQHF. The CDR3 nucleotides are TGCAGTACAAGGGCAGCTAGCAATCAGCCCCAGCATTTT.

The chain joins TRBV12-3 or TRBV12-4 to TRBJ2-7; no clear D. V was cut by 1 base and J by 1 base, with 8 bases left in between. This CDR3 spans 14 amino acids. CDR3 amino acids: CASSLVTLSYEQYF. The CDR3 nucleotides are TGTGCCAGCAGTTTAGTCACTCTATCCTACGAGCAGTACTTC.

This clonotype was detected many times. The CDR3 bases are TGTGCCAGCACCCGACAGGGACTAGCTGGCTACACCTTC. Translation: CASTRQGLAGYTF. The chain recombines TRBV7-2 with TRBJ1-2, with TRBD1 matching 7 bases. Germline V CDR1 and CDR2: SGHTA, FQGNSA. CDR3 length equals 13 residues. Trimming removed 7 bases from V and 7 bases from J; junction bases left unmatched: 9.

V gene TRBV2 combines with J gene TRBJ1-1; TRBD1 matches at 9 bases. The germline V gene encodes CDR1 SNHLY and CDR2 FYNNEI. Trimming cost V 7 bases and J 4 bases; bases outside gene matches: 4. This CDR3 contains 13 residues. CDR3 region: CASNPTGGTEAFF. The CDR3 region has the DNA TGTGCCAGCAATCCGACAGGGGGCACTGAAGCTTTCTTT.

This clonotype qualifies as medium-sized. The V and J genes are TRBV27 and TRBJ1-1; D ambiguous. The CDR3 loop spans 13 amino acids. V gave up 5 bases and J gave up 5 bases, with 12 bases separating them. In germline, CDR1 is MNHEY, CDR2 SMNVEV (reference sequence). CDR3: CASSKQRITEAFF. CDR3 sequence (DNA): TGTGCCAGCAGTAAGCAGAGGATTACTGAAGCTTTCTTT.

This clonotype appeared many times. Here the CDR3 reads CASRSQTNYGYTF. CDR3 sequence (DNA): TGTGCCAGCAGAAGCCAAACTAACTATGGCTACACCTTC. This chain links TRBV2 with TRBJ1-2; D call uncertain. CDR1 is SNHLY, CDR2 FYNNEI, per germline. The ends were cut back, 6 bases at V and 0 bases at J, with 8 bases in the middle. The CDR3 is 13 residues long.

This clonotype has at least ten counts. The rearrangement links TRBV10-3 to TRBJ1-5; D call uncertain. This CDR3 is 13 amino acids long. Germline CDR1 is ENHRY and CDR2 is SYGVKD. V lost 3 bases and J lost 9, with 12 bases in between. The chain's CDR3 is CAISDIGRGPQHF. CDR3 DNA sequence: TGTGCCATCAGTGATATCGGGCGAGGGCCCCAGCATTTT.

In its sample, this clonotype was seen many times. J is TRBJ1-2 and V is TRBV3-1, with D tentatively TRBD1 (5 bases). Germline V gene lookup returns CDR1 LGHDT and CDR2 YNNKEL (reference sequence). Trimming cost V 3 bases and J 7 bases, with 9 bases left between them. This CDR3 comprises 12 residues. The CDR3: CASSHTGTGYTF. As DNA, the CDR3 is TGTGCCAGCAGCCATACAGGAACTGGCTACACCTTC.

The sample holds many counts of this clonotype. J is TRBJ1-1 and V is TRBV10-3; no clear D. In germline, CDR1 is ENHRY, CDR2 SYGVKD. Trimming cost V 1 base and J 6 bases, with 18 bases left between them. The length of the CDR3 is 16 residues. The CDR3 DNA reads as TGTGCCATCAGTGAGTTGGTAGGGTCCGAGAAGGCTGAAGCTTTCTTT. Amino acid sequence: CAISELVGSEKAEAFF.

This clonotype has at least ten counts. The chain links TRBV20-1 to TRBJ1-3, with D uncertain. V dropped 6 bases and J dropped 0 bases, with 12 bases sitting between them. Germline CDR1 reads DFQATT; CDR2 reads SNEGSKA (reference sequence). There are 14 residues in the CDR3. CDR3 sequence: CSAGSSSSGNTIYF. CDR3 in DNA: TGCAGTGCCGGTTCCAGCTCCTCTGGAAACACCATATATTTT.

This chain links TRBV14 with TRBJ1-1; D remains ambiguous. Deletions cut 1 base from V and 6 bases from J, with 15 bases between. This CDR3 spans 15 amino acids. The V gene's germline CDR1 is SGHDN and CDR2 FVKESK. CDR3 in DNA: TGTGCCAGCAGCCAAGTGTGGGTCCCCACCGCTGAAGCTTTCTTT. Amino acids: CASSQVWVPTAEAFF.

This rearrangement joins TRBV20-1 to TRBJ2-5; D remains ambiguous. CDR3 size: 13 residues. Germline CDR1 reads DFQATT; CDR2 reads SNEGSKA (reference sequence). Trimming cost V 0 bases and J 9 bases, with 14 bases left between them. CDR3 sequence (DNA): TGCAGTGCTAGAGAAAACCTCGCGAAGCCCCAGTACTTC. It encodes CSARENLAKPQYF.

As concerns this clonotype: A much larger clone lies a single base off, so this may be a read error. The CDR3 spells CASSHWADRTNYGYTF. CDR3 in DNA: TGTGCCAGCAGCCACTGGGCAGACAGAACCAACTATGGCTACACCTTC. J is TRBJ1-2 and V is TRBV3-1; weak D call: TRBD1 (5 bases). The CDR3 covers 16 residues. V lost 3 bases and J lost 2, with 16 bases in between. Germline CDR1 is LGHDT and CDR2 is YNNKEL (reference sequence).